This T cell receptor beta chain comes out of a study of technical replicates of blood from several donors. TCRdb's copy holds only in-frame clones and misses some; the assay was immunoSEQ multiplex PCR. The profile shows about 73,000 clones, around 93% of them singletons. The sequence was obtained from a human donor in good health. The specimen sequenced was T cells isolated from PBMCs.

CDR3 in amino acids: CATQGVDQPQHF. The CDR3 coding sequence is TGTGCCACCCAGGGGGTCGATCAGCCCCAGCATTTT. This chain connects TRBV10-3 to TRBJ1-5, with 7 bases lining up with TRBD1. Trimming removed 10 bases from V and 5 bases from J; junction bases left unmatched: 5. This CDR3 has 12 amino acids. Germline V gene data show CDR1 as ENHRY and CDR2 as SYGVKD.